This T cell receptor (beta chain) was retrieved from a study of early T cells in non-severe SARS-CoV-2 infection. Turning to the study itself: Sequencing of unsorted whole blood was done on bulk RNA, leaving chains unpaired. Study conclusions and caveats: Matching results from VDJdb favored anti-spike CD8 responses, leaving private and CD4 specificities undetected.

As to this clonotype: Its target is unknown.

Germline loops: CDR1 MGHRA, CDR2 YSYEKL. The J segment lost 6 bases and the V segment lost 0 bases, leaving 6 bases of the junction unmatched. There are 17 residues in the CDR3. In the library, individual cDNA molecules carried attached unique molecular identifiers. MiXCR was run by TCRdb on the 5' RACE reads, yielding one entry per CDR3 protein. The sample shows fewer than 85,000 distinct CDR3 sequences, less than 15% of them seen only once. The sample consisted of whole blood. V and J are TRBV4-1 and TRBJ2-3, with TRBD2 matching over 13 bases. This clonotype was sampled from an adult who was a healthcare worker with PCR-confirmed SARS-CoV-2 infection or an uninfected control (not recorded which). Here the CDR3 DNA reads TGCGCCAGCAGCCAAGAACTAGCGGGAGGGCCCCGGGATACGCAGTATTTT. Its translation: CASSQELAGGPRDTQYF.